This TCR beta chain was documented in a study of cytomegalovirus exposure and HLA in healthy donors. Regarding this clone: Its antigen remains unknown.

Overall study findings and caveats: DRB1 had the most TCR associations and HLA-C the fewest, a later analysis found, with rates varying by HLA locus. Information on immune exposure was restricted to one variable (CMV serostatus).

Both 60 Vbeta primers and 13 Jbeta primers went into the PCR. Data came from immunoSEQ multiplex PCR; TCRdb stores just in-frame clones and leaves some out. Here the sample spans 150,000 or so clones, around 82% being singletons. This receptor was taken from a woman in her forties in good health and CMV-seropositive. Sequencing input: PBMCs.

The CDR3 protein is CASEELGGTSTDTQYF. The CDR3 DNA is TGTGCCAGCGAAGAATTGGGGGGGACTAGCACAGATACGCAGTATTTT. This sequence joins TRBV2 and TRBJ2-3; TRBD2 matches 7 bases. Germline V CDR1 and CDR2: SNHLY, FYNNEI. The V gene end was trimmed by 8 bases and the J gene end by 0 bases; junction bases not matched to a gene: 11. The CDR3 is 16 amino acids.